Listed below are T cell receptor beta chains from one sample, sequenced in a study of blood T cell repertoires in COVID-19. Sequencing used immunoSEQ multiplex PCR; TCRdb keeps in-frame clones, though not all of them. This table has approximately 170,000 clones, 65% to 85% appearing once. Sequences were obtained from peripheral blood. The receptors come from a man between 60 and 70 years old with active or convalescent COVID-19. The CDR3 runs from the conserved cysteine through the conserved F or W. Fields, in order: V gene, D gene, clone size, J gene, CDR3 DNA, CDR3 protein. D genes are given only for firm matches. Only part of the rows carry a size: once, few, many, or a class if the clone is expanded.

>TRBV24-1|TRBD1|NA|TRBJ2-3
TGTGCCACCAGTGATGCACATACAGGGGGAATGAGCACAGATACGCAGTATTTT
CATSDAHTGGMSTDTQYF
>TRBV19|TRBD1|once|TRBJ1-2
TGTGCCAGTAGCCGGGACAGGGCAGGAGGCTACACCTTC
CASSRDRAGGYTF
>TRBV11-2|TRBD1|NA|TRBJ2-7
TGTGCCAGCACCAAGGGACAGGGGTATAGCGAGCAGTACTTC
CASTKGQGYSEQYF
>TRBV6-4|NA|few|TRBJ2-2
TGTGCCAGCAGTGACGGGACAAACACCGGGGAGCTGTTTTTT
CASSDGTNTGELFF
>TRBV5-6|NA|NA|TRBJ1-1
TGTGCCAGCAGCCGAGCAGGGGCAGGAGGTGAAGCTTTCTTT
CASSRAGAGGEAFF
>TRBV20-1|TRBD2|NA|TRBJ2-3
TGCAGTGCTAGTTTTGCGGGAGGGACAGATACGCAGTATTTT
CSASFAGGTDTQYF
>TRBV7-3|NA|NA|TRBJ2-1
TGTGCCAGCAGCTCACCGTCTCTCGGAGCTCGGTCCTACAATGAGCAGTTCTTC
CASSSPSLGARSYNEQFF
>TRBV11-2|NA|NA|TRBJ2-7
TGTGCCAGCAGCTTATCGGCGGTCTCTCCTAACGAGCAGTACTTC
CASSLSAVSPNEQYF
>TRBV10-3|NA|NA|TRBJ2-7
TGTGCCATCAGTGAGTCGAGTAATTCCTACGAGCAGTACTTC
CAISESSNSYEQYF
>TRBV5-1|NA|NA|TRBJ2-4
TGCGCCAGCAGCGGGATAGGGGGGAGGGACATTCAGTACTTC
CASSGIGGRDIQYF
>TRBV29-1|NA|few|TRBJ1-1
TGCAGCGTTGGAGCCGGGATGTACACTGAAGCTTTCTTT
CSVGAGMYTEAFF
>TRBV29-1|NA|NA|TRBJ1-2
TGCAGCACACAGGGACCCACTAACTATGGCTACACCTTC
CSTQGPTNYGYTF
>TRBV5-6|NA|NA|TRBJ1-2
TGTGCCAGCAGCTTGAGGCACGGTCCGGGAGGATTCTATGGCTACACCTTC
CASSLRHGPGGFYGYTF
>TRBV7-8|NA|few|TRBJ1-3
TGTGCCAGCAGCCCCCGCCTAGGGGCGGGAGGAAACACCATATATTTT
CASSPRLGAGGNTIYF
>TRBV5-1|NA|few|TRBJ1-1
TGCGCCAGCAGCTTGGTTTTTGACAGGTTAAGTAACACTGAAGCTTTCTTT
CASSLVFDRLSNTEAFF
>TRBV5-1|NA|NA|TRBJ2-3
TGCGCCAGCAGCTTTCAGACAGATACGCAGTATTTT
CASSFQTDTQYF
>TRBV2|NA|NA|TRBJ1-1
TGTGCCAGCACTCAGGACACTGAAGCTTTCTTT
CASTQDTEAFF
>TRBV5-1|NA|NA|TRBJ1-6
TGCGCCAGCAGCTTCACAGGGACGGATAATTCACCCCTCCACTTT
CASSFTGTDNSPLHF
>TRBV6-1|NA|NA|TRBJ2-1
TGTGCCAGCAGTGAAGCCCAGGGGGGATACAATGAGCAGTTCTTC
CASSEAQGGYNEQFF
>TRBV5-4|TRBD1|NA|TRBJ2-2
TGTGCCAGCAGCTACGGGACAGGGGGCCCCGGGGAGCTGTTTTTT
CASSYGTGGPGELFF
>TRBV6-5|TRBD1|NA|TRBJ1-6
TGTGCCAGCAGAGGACAGGGGTTTGGTGGTTCACCCCTCCACTTT
CASRGQGFGGSPLHF
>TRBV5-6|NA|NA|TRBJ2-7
TGTGCCAGCAGCTTGGTAGCAGCGAGCTACGAGCAGTACTTC
CASSLVAASYEQYF
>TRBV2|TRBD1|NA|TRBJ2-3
TGTGCCAGCAGACGGACAGGGGTCACAGATACGCAGTATTTT
CASRRTGVTDTQYF
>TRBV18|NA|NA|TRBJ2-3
TGTGCCAGCTCACCTCTGAGGGAACAGGGAAATACAGATACGCAGTATTTT
CASSPLREQGNTDTQYF
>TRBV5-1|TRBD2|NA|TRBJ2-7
TGCGCCAGCAGCAGGGGGGAAGCGGGAGGTACCTACGAGCAGTACTTC
CASSRGEAGGTYEQYF
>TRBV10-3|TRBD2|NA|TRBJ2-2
TGTGCCATCAGTGAGTCTCCGGGACTAGCTTTTTCGAACACCGGGGAGCTGTTTTTT
CAISESPGLAFSNTGELFF
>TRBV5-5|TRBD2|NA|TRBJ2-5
TGTGCCAGCAGCTTGGTTGCGGGGGGGACGGGAGAGACCCAGTACTTC
CASSLVAGGTGETQYF
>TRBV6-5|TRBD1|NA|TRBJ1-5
TGTGCCAGCAGGCCCCCCCTACAGGGGAATCAGCCCCAGCATTTT
CASRPPLQGNQPQHF
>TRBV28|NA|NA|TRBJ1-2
TGTGCCAGCAGTCCCCCGGGGAACTATGGCTACACCTTC
CASSPPGNYGYTF
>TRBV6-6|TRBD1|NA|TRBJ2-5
TGTGCCAGCAGTCCCGGAAGGGGGCTGGGGGAGACCCAGTACTTC
CASSPGRGLGETQYF
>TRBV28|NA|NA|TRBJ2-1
TGTGCCAGCAGGGGGGCTAGTAGATCGGGCAATGAGCAGTTCTTC
CASRGASRSGNEQFF
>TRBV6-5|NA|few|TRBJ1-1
TGTGCCAGCAGTTCCGCCAGGAACACTGAAGCTTTCTTT
CASSSARNTEAFF
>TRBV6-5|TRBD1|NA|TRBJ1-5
TGTGCCAGCAGCCTACGACAGGGGGGAAGACAGCCCCAGCATTTT
CASSLRQGGRQPQHF
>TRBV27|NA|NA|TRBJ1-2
TGTGCCAGCAGTTTAACAGGGACCGCCCTTAGAGGCTACACCTTC
CASSLTGTALRGYTF
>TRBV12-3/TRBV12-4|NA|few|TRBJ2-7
TGTGCCACGGGGAGCGGGTACGAGCAGTACTTC
CATGSGYEQYF
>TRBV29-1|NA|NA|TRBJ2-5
TGCAGCGTTAGGAGCAGCCAAGAGACCCAGTACTTC
CSVRSSQETQYF
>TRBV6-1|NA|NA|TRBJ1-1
TGTGCCAGCACTGAAACAGGTGTTGCATCTGAAGCTTTCTTT
CASTETGVASEAFF
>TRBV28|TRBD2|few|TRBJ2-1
TGTGCCAGCAGTTTTGGCGGGAGTACAGATGAGCAGTTCTTC
CASSFGGSTDEQFF
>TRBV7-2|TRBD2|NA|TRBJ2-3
TGTGCCAGCAGCTTAGGAGGGCGGGGGGGCACAGATACGCAGTATTTT
CASSLGGRGGTDTQYF
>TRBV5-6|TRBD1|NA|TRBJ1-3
TGTGCCAGCAGCTGGGGGGACAGGGCTTACTCTGGAAACACCATATATTTT
CASSWGDRAYSGNTIYF
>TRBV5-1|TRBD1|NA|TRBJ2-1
TGCGCCAGCAAGGGAGGGACAGGGGCCTCCTACAATGAGCAGTTCTTC
CASKGGTGASYNEQFF
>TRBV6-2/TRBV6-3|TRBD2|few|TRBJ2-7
TGTGCCAGCAGTTCGACTAGCGGGGACTCCTACGAGCAGTACTTC
CASSSTSGDSYEQYF
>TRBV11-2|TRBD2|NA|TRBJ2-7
TGTGCCAGCAGCTTATCTAGCGGGGCCAGAGGCTCCTACGAGCAGTACTTC
CASSLSSGARGSYEQYF
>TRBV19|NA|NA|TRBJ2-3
TGTGCCACCAGGGGGGCAGATACGCAGTATTTT
CATRGADTQYF
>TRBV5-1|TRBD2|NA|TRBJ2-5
TGCGCCAGCAGCTTCGTGGGTAGCGGGAACCAAGAGACCCAGTACTTC
CASSFVGSGNQETQYF
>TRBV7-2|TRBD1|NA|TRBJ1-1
TGTGCCAGCAGCCCTCCCCGGGACAGCCCTCCCTTGAACACTGAAGCTTTCTTT
CASSPPRDSPPLNTEAFF
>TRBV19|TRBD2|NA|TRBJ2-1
TGTGCCAGTAGTCCCGGGGGAGGGAGCTCCTACAATGAGCAGTTCTTC
CASSPGGGSSYNEQFF
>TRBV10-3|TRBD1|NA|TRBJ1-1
TGTGCCATCAGTGTCAAAAGGGACAGGGGTAACACTGAAGCTTTCTTT
CAISVKRDRGNTEAFF
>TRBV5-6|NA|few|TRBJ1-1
TGTGCCAGCAGCTTGGCCCTGAGGGGGGGCACTGAAGCTTTCTTT
CASSLALRGGTEAFF
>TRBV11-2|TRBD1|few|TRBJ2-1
TGTGCCAGCACTCTGTCGGCAGGGACAGCCTACAATGAGCAGTTCTTC
CASTLSAGTAYNEQFF
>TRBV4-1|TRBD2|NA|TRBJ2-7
TGCGCCAGCAGCCAACAACCGGGACTAGCGGGGGGGCTCTACGAGCAGTACTTC
CASSQQPGLAGGLYEQYF
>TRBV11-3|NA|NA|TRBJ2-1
TGTGCCAGCAGCTTAGAGTACTTTCATGAGCAGTTCTTC
CASSLEYFHEQFF